These T cell receptor beta chains were read from a single sample in a study of identifying expanded T cells in peripheral blood. Method: immunoSEQ multiplex PCR; TCRdb's copy keeps in-frame clones and lacks some. The data hold about 110,000 clones, with approximately 90% observed a single time. The sequencing input was blood. The receptors were sampled from a person between 18 and 75 years old in good health. The CDR3 runs from the conserved cysteine through the conserved F or W. The D gene is left open where the match is weak. Size values are once, few and many counts, or a class for expanded clones, and some rows have none.

j_call clone_size d_call v_call cdr3_aa cdr3_nt
TRBJ2-3 once NA TRBV28 CASRGQGGDTQYF TGTGCCAGCAGAGGGCAGGGCGGAGATACGCAGTATTTT
TRBJ2-7 NA TRBD2 TRBV19 CASSRYSGGAYEQYF TGTGCCAGTAGTAGGTATAGCGGGGGGGCCTACGAGCAGTACTTC
TRBJ2-6 NA NA TRBV19 CASSILASGANVLTF TGTGCCAGTAGTATTCTCGCTTCTGGGGCCAACGTCCTGACTTTC
TRBJ1-2 NA TRBD1 TRBV9 CASSGGQSYGYTF TGTGCCAGCAGCGGGGGACAGAGCTATGGCTACACCTTC
TRBJ2-3 NA NA TRBV9 CASSVGDLLGTDTQYF TGTGCCAGCAGCGTAGGGGACCTCCTGGGGACAGATACGCAGTATTTT
TRBJ2-7 NA NA TRBV27 CASSPPDTSYEQYF TGTGCCAGCAGTCCACCCGACACCTCCTACGAGCAGTACTTC
TRBJ1-4 NA NA TRBV27 CASSFRAGAEKLFF TGTGCCAGCAGTTTCCGGGCAGGGGCAGAAAAACTGTTTTTT
TRBJ2-7 NA NA TRBV5-1 CASSLGSSSYEQYF TGCGCCAGCAGCTTGGGCTCCAGCTCCTACGAGCAGTACTTC
TRBJ2-2 once NA TRBV19 CASSTGNIPTGELFF TGTGCCAGTAGTACCGGTAATATTCCCACCGGGGAGCTGTTTTTT
TRBJ2-1 NA NA TRBV2 CASSVDNEQFF TGTGCCAGCAGTGTGGACAATGAGCAGTTCTTC
TRBJ2-1 NA TRBD1 TRBV5-8 CASSTTGGGEQFF TGTGCCAGCAGCACAACAGGGGGCGGTGAGCAGTTCTTC
TRBJ2-2 NA TRBD2 TRBV2 CASRGTSGPPNTGELFF TGTGCCAGCAGGGGGACTAGCGGACCGCCGAACACCGGGGAGCTGTTTTTT
TRBJ1-1 NA NA TRBV7-9 CASSFDLRGTEAFF TGTGCCAGCAGCTTCGACCTAAGGGGCACTGAAGCTTTCTTT
TRBJ2-3 NA NA TRBV27 CASSLWGGGTDTQYF TGTGCCAGCAGTTTGTGGGGAGGAGGGACAGATACGCAGTATTTT
TRBJ1-6 few NA TRBV28 CATGPRALHF TGTGCCACGGGTCCTCGAGCCCTCCACTTT
TRBJ2-2 NA NA TRBV27 CASSPDRGAGELFF TGTGCCAGCAGTCCAGATAGGGGTGCCGGGGAGCTGTTTTTT
TRBJ2-3 NA NA TRBV6-5 CASSSRGASEDTQYF TGTGCCAGCAGTTCCAGGGGGGCGAGTGAAGATACGCAGTATTTT
TRBJ1-2 few TRBD1 TRBV7-7 CASSLGQGASGHYTF TGTGCCAGCAGCTTAGGGCAGGGGGCTTCGGGTCACTACACCTTC
TRBJ1-1 NA NA TRBV7-2 CASSHGGARNTEAFF TGTGCCAGCAGCCACGGCGGGGCGCGGAACACTGAAGCTTTCTTT
TRBJ1-2 NA NA TRBV6-1 CASSEGGWGYTF TGTGCCAGCAGTGAAGGCGGCTGGGGCTACACCTTC
TRBJ2-7 NA NA TRBV4-1 CASSQLRGGFYEQYF TGCGCCAGCAGCCAACTCAGAGGGGGATTCTACGAGCAGTACTTC
TRBJ1-1 once NA TRBV6-5 CASSPTGSTEAFF TGTGCCAGCAGCCCTACAGGGTCTACTGAAGCTTTCTTT
TRBJ1-5 NA NA TRBV5-8 CASSLEGPQHF TGTGCCAGCAGCTTAGAGGGGCCCCAGCATTTT
TRBJ2-2 once NA TRBV9 CASSYFTGGDTGELFF TGTGCCAGCAGTTACTTTACAGGGGGGGACACCGGGGAGCTGTTTTTT
TRBJ2-3 NA NA TRBV5-5 CASSQGRTSTDTQYF TGTGCCAGCAGCCAGGGGCGGACTAGCACAGATACGCAGTATTTT
TRBJ1-1 NA TRBD1 TRBV5-4 CASSHQRTGAMNTEAFF TGTGCCAGCAGCCATCAGCGGACAGGGGCCATGAACACTGAAGCTTTCTTT
TRBJ1-5 NA NA TRBV18 CASSPLPFSDSSNQPQHF TGTGCCAGCTCACCCCTTCCGTTTTCCGATAGCAGCAATCAGCCCCAGCATTTT
TRBJ1-5 NA NA TRBV7-2 CASSPGELRNQPQHF TGTGCCAGCAGCCCAGGGGAGTTACGGAATCAGCCCCAGCATTTT
TRBJ2-6 NA NA TRBV7-6 CASSPGPGANVLTF TGTGCCAGCAGCCCAGGCCCTGGGGCCAACGTCCTGACTTTC
TRBJ1-2 NA NA TRBV29-1 CSVGRTDPGYGYTF TGCAGCGTCGGAAGGACGGACCCAGGCTATGGCTACACCTTC
TRBJ2-7 NA TRBD1 TRBV10-2 CASSAPGTGYYEQYF TGCGCCAGCAGTGCTCCCGGGACAGGGTACTACGAGCAGTACTTC
TRBJ2-3 NA NA TRBV7-6 CASSLVGGGGFTDTQYF TGTGCCAGCAGCTTAGTTGGAGGCGGGGGCTTCACAGATACGCAGTATTTT
TRBJ2-3 NA TRBD2 TRBV5-1 CASSSAGLAGVSTDTQYF TGCGCCAGCAGCTCCGCCGGACTAGCGGGGGTTAGCACAGATACGCAGTATTTT
TRBJ2-3 once NA TRBV5-6 CASSLDSHTQYF TGTGCCAGCAGCTTAGACAGCCATACGCAGTATTTT
TRBJ1-1 NA NA TRBV11-2 CASSLVPGDPEAFF TGTGCCAGCAGCTTAGTACCAGGGGACCCTGAAGCTTTCTTT
TRBJ2-2 NA NA TRBV29-1 CSGQASGELFF TGCAGCGGACAGGCCAGCGGGGAGCTGTTTTTT
TRBJ2-7 few NA TRBV28 CASSLFYEQYF TGTGCCAGCAGTTTATTCTACGAGCAGTACTTC
TRBJ2-7 once NA TRBV13 CASSSRDTYEQYF TGTGCCAGCAGCTCCCGGGATACCTACGAGCAGTACTTC
TRBJ1-4 NA NA TRBV5-1 CASSSPSSGELFF TGCGCCAGCAGCTCGCCCTCTTCGGGCGAACTGTTTTTT
TRBJ1-1 once TRBD1 TRBV5-1 CASTLGVLWDRGTTEAFF TGCGCCAGCACCCTGGGGGTGCTTTGGGACAGGGGGACGACTGAAGCTTTCTTT
TRBJ2-7 NA NA TRBV30 CAWSVRGAYF TGTGCCTGGAGTGTGCGAGGGGCGTACTTC
TRBJ2-7 NA TRBD1 TRBV28 CASSNPGQGYEQYF TGTGCCAGCAGTAATCCGGGACAGGGCTACGAGCAGTACTTC
TRBJ2-7 NA TRBD1 TRBV27 CASSPLWTGGISYEQYF TGTGCCAGCAGTCCCCTGTGGACAGGGGGGATCTCCTACGAGCAGTACTTC
TRBJ1-6 few NA TRBV4-3 CASSQGDQNSPLHF TGCGCCAGCAGCCAAGGCGATCAGAATTCACCCCTCCACTTT
TRBJ2-5 NA NA TRBV7-2 CASSTSPKRATQYF TGTGCCAGCAGCACCAGCCCCAAAAGGGCGACCCAGTACTTC
TRBJ2-1 NA TRBD2 TRBV7-9 CASSPGGPSSTTLNEQFF TGTGCCAGCAGCCCGGGAGGGCCTAGCAGTACCACTCTGAATGAGCAGTTCTTC
TRBJ2-7 NA TRBD1 TRBV7-9 CASTPRTGEGEQYF TGTGCCAGCACCCCCCGAACAGGGGAAGGGGAGCAGTACTTC